Below are 5 T cell receptor beta chains sequenced from a single sample in a study of cytomegalovirus exposure and HLA in healthy donors. Assay: immunoSEQ multiplex PCR; the TCRdb copy retains only in-frame clones and omits some. The profile shows about 56,000 clones, approximately 94% of them singletons. The sequencing input was PBMCs. The receptors derive from a man aged 18 to 29 in good health and CMV-seronegative.

This clone showed up just once. V and J are TRBV27 and TRBJ1-3, with a weak D call TRBD1 (6 bases). V dropped 4 bases and J dropped 4 bases, with 20 bases sitting between them. Looked up from germline, CDR1 is MNHEY and CDR2 is SMNVEV (reference sequence). CDR3 size: 17 residues. CDR3: CASSSLPPTGSGNTIYF. In DNA form, the CDR3 reads TGTGCCAGCAGTTCCCTCCCCCCTACAGGGTCCGGAAACACCATATATTTT.

This clone was observed a few times. The rearrangement uses TRBV12-5 and TRBJ2-7; no clear D gene. Germline V gene sequence: CDR1 LGHNT, CDR2 FRNRAP. V shed 1 base and J shed 4 bases, with 5 bases lying between them. This CDR3 has 12 amino acids. CDR3 residues: CASGLDRYEQYF. The CDR3 region has the DNA TGTGCTAGTGGTTTGGACAGATACGAGCAGTACTTC.

The genes are TRBV5-6 and TRBJ2-7; possible D gene TRBD2, 6 bases. CDR1 is SGHDT and CDR2 is YYEEEE in the germline V gene. The CDR3 contains 14 residues. V lost 4 bases and J lost 3, with 14 bases in between. The CDR3 reads CASSPAGPLYEQYF. The CDR3 region has the DNA TGTGCCAGCAGCCCCGCGGGACCGCTCTACGAGCAGTACTTC.

The chain combines TRBV4-3 with TRBJ2-1, with 10 positions matching TRBD2. Germline V CDR1 and CDR2: LGHNA, YSLEER. This CDR3 has 17 amino acids. Unmatched junction bases numbered 7, after V lost 0 bases and J lost 5 bases. As DNA, the CDR3 is TGCGCCAGCAGCCAAGATCGGGTAGCGGGAGGCGACAATGAGCAGTTCTTC. It translates to CASSQDRVAGGDNEQFF.

The chain recombines TRBV28 with TRBJ1-1, with D possibly TRBD1 on 5 matching bases. The V end lost 8 bases, the J end lost 2 bases, and 12 bases lay between the germline ends. This CDR3 has 13 residues. Germline V lookup: CDR1 MDHEN, CDR2 SYDVKM. CDR3 loop: CASGLTANTEAFF. In DNA form, the CDR3 reads TGTGCCAGCGGCTTGACAGCTAACACTGAAGCTTTCTTT.